This entry lists 18 T cell receptor beta chains sequenced from one sample in a study of blood T cell repertoires in COVID-19 (dated by TCRdb to 2019 to 2021). The library was built by means of the immunoSEQ multiplex PCR assay. TCRdb carries this immuneACCESS record with in-frame sequences only. Its versions omit some clonotypes, under half of them owing to an unresolved V gene in the studies checked, with the rest unexplained. The sample includes over 55,000 clones, with 82% observed a single time. The ten largest account for approximately 13% of the sample. Sequences were obtained from peripheral blood. These receptor sequences come from an elderly woman with acute or convalescent COVID-19.

The chain combines TRBV5-1 with TRBJ2-2; 11 nucleotides match TRBD1. V gave up 3 bases and J gave up 7 bases; unmatched junction bases: 11. Per the germline V gene, CDR1 is SGHRS and CDR2 is YFSETQ. CDR3 length equals 17 residues. The CDR3 DNA reads as TGCGCCAGCAGCTCTCTCCCCGGGACAGGGGGTGGCGGGGAGCTGTTTTTT. Its translation: CASSSLPGTGGGGELFF.

This chain connects TRBV28 to TRBJ2-1; TRBD2 aligns across 10 bases. There are 16 residues in the CDR3. Germline assignment: CDR1 MDHEN and CDR2 SYDVKM. The trim removed 2 bases at V and 6 bases at J, leaving 7 bases unmatched. The CDR3 sequence is CASSLRSGLASNEQFF. In DNA, the CDR3 is TGTGCCAGCAGTTTAAGGTCGGGACTAGCGAGCAATGAGCAGTTCTTC.

CDR3 in amino acids: CASSPGPSRGNTIYF. The CDR3 DNA reads as TGCGCCAGCAGCCCAGGTCCGTCTCGTGGAAACACCATATATTTT. This chain joins TRBV5-1 and TRBJ1-3; D ambiguous. V dropped 4 bases and J dropped 3 bases, with 14 bases sitting between them. There are 15 residues in the CDR3. Germline CDR1 is SGHRS and CDR2 is YFSETQ.

CDR3 residues: CASSYLGGNQETQYF. CDR3 coding DNA: TGTGCCAGCAGTTATCTAGGCGGGAACCAAGAGACCCAGTACTTC. The chain has TRBV28 and TRBJ2-5; possibly TRBD2 for D (6 bases). The germline CDR1 and CDR2 sequences are MDHEN and SYDVKM. The CDR3 has 15 amino acids. Between the trimmed V and J ends, which lost 4 bases and 0 bases, there was a span of 12 bases.

The chain links TRBV7-9 to TRBJ2-1; 8 bases align to TRBD1. The V segment lost 8 bases and the J segment 3 bases; nucleotides outside the gene matches: 9. This CDR3 is 15 amino acids long. CDR1 and CDR2 (germline): SEHNR, FQNEAQ (reference sequence). CDR3 sequence (DNA): TGTGCCAGCGCTGGGGCCGGGACAGGCTACAATGAGCAGTTCTTC. Its translation is CASAGAGTGYNEQFF. Supplemented by reference TRBV7-9 and TRBJ2-1, the full variable domain reads DTGVSQNPRHKITKRGQNVTFRCDPISEHNRLYWYRQTLGQGPEFLTYFQNEAQLEKSRLLSDRFSAERPKGSFSTLEIQRTEQGDSAMYLCASAGAGTGYNEQFFGPGTRLTVL.

This clone turned up a few times. J is TRBJ2-1 and V is TRBV7-2; D remains unclear. The germline V gene encodes CDR1 SGHTA and CDR2 FQGNSA. Trimming pared 7 bases from V and 6 bases from J, leaving 19 bases between. The CDR3 contains 15 residues. In nucleotides, the CDR3 is TGTGCCAGCACTTTTCTCGCACTAATTGGCAATGAGCAGTTCTTC. Its protein product is CASTFLALIGNEQFF.

The genes are TRBV3-1 (or the pseudogene TRBV3-2) and TRBJ1-5; a weak D match, TRBD1 (5 bases). CDR1 and CDR2 from the germline V gene are LGHDT and YNNKEL (reference sequence). There are 16 residues in the CDR3. The V end lost 0 bases, the J end lost 7 bases, and 16 bases lay between the germline ends. Here the CDR3 DNA reads TGTGCCAGCAGCCAAGAATCAGGGTTGATAGCACAGCCCCAGCATTTT. Translation: CASSQESGLIAQPQHF.

The J gene is TRBJ1-2, the V gene TRBV5-4, with D possibly being TRBD1 (5 bases). The CDR3 has 16 amino acids. Germline CDR1 SGHNT, CDR2 YYREEE (reference sequence). The V end was cut by 0 bases, the J end by 0 bases, with 12 bases between. The CDR3 is CASSLARGRTNYGYTF. CDR3 bases: TGTGCCAGCAGCTTGGCCCGGGGGAGGACTAACTATGGCTACACCTTC.

In the case of this clone: The sample contains more than one DNA sequence encoding this CDR3. The chain carries TRBV5-4 and TRBJ2-5, with a tentative D call TRBD2 (5 bases). The germline V and J ends were trimmed by 1 base and 5 bases, with 15 bases remaining between them. This CDR3 is 15 amino acids long. CDR1 SGHNT and CDR2 YYREEE come from the germline V gene (reference sequence). CDR3 sequence (DNA): TGTGCCAGCAGCTTGCCTCCGGGATCGGGGGAGACCCAGTACTTC. As protein: CASSLPPGSGETQYF.

This clone has a handful of counts. The V call is TRBV11-2, the J call TRBJ1-2; 10 nucleotides line up with TRBD1. The germline gives CDR1 SGHAT, CDR2 FQNNGV. There are 15 residues in the CDR3. Germline trimming cut 0 bases from V and 13 bases from J; bases unmatched to any gene: 11. CDR3 in DNA: TGTGCCAGCAGCTTAGATCAGGGACAGGGGCCGATCTCCACCTTC. The encoded protein is CASSLDQGQGPISTF.

This rearrangement joins TRBV9 to TRBJ1-3, with 7 bases matching TRBD1. The junction had 8 bases not matched to a gene; V was cut back by 4 bases and J by 4 bases. Germline loops: CDR1 SGDLS, CDR2 YYNGEE. The CDR3 has 15 amino acids. In nucleotides, the CDR3 is TGTGCCAGCAGCCCTACGACAGGGAGCGGAAACACCATATATTTT. Amino acids: CASSPTTGSGNTIYF.

Comments on this clone: Distinct nucleotide sequences in the sample also encode this CDR3. The rearrangement uses TRBV7-2 and TRBJ1-5; tentatively, D is TRBD1 (6 bases). From germline, CDR1 is SGHTA and CDR2 FQGNSA. The ends were cut back, 1 base at V and 2 bases at J, with 9 bases in the middle. The CDR3 spans 15 residues. CDR3 loop: CASSLDRQGNQPQHF. The CDR3 nucleotides read TGTGCCAGCAGCTTAGACCGACAGGGCAATCAGCCCCAGCATTTT. Based on the CDR3 plus reference TRBV7-2 and TRBJ1-5, the full variable domain is GAGVSQSPSNKVTEKGKDVELRCDPISGHTALYWYRQSLGQGLEFLIYFQGNSAPDKSGLPSDRFSAERTGGSVSTLTIQRTQQEDSAVYLCASSLDRQGNQPQHFGDGTRLSIL.

V usage is TRBV7-6 and J usage is TRBJ2-7; a possible D gene is TRBD2 (6 bases). The germline V gene encodes CDR1 SGHVS and CDR2 FNYEAQ. CDR3 length: 15 amino acids. V was cut by 4 bases and J by 3 bases, with 16 bases left in between. CDR3 sequence reads: CASSSGGTAHYEQYF. As DNA, the CDR3 is TGTGCCAGCAGCTCAGGCGGGACGGCTCACTACGAGCAGTACTTC.

This clone was recorded once. The sample has other DNA sequences that encode this CDR3 too. The chain carries TRBV5-1 and TRBJ1-1, with 8 bases matching TRBD1. The CDR3 length is 15 residues. Germline trimming cut 0 bases from V and 4 bases from J; bases unmatched to any gene: 5. CDR1 is SGHRS and CDR2 is YFSETQ in the germline V gene. The CDR3 protein is CASSLEGQGFTEAFF. CDR3 bases: TGCGCCAGCAGCTTGGAAGGACAGGGTTTCACTGAAGCTTTCTTT.

J is TRBJ2-7 and V is TRBV15; 7 bases line up with TRBD1. Germline V gene lookup returns CDR1 LNHNV and CDR2 YYDKDF (reference sequence). V dropped 0 bases and J dropped 4; count of bases not matched to a gene: 6. The CDR3 has 15 amino acids. The CDR3 sequence is CATSRENRGDYEQYF. The CDR3 coding sequence is TGTGCCACCAGCAGAGAAAACAGGGGAGATTACGAGCAGTACTTC.

This chain joins TRBV7-2 and TRBJ1-5, with no clear D. This CDR3 is 15 amino acids long. CDR1 is SGHTA, CDR2 FQGNSA, per germline. Trimming left V 4 bases short and J 2 bases short, with 12 bases between. The CDR3 reads CASSSQRWGNQPQHF. The CDR3 DNA reads TGTGCCAGCAGCTCTCAGAGGTGGGGCAATCAGCCCCAGCATTTT.

The genes are TRBV11-3 and TRBJ2-7; D gene unclear. V lost 4 bases and J lost 3, with 7 bases in between. This CDR3 has 12 residues. Germline V gene data show CDR1 as SGHNT and CDR2 as YENEEA. The CDR3 reads CASSSPGYEQYF. CDR3 nucleotides: TGTGCCAGCAGCTCTCCGGGCTACGAGCAGTACTTC.

This clone was detected only a few times. The chain combines TRBV19 with TRBJ2-5; D uncertain. The CDR3 consists of 14 residues. Between the trimmed V and J ends, which lost 4 bases and 3 bases, there was a span of 12 bases. Germline V CDR1 and CDR2: LNHDA, SQIVND (reference sequence). CDR3 amino acids: CASSTRVRKETQYF. CDR3 bases: TGTGCCAGTAGTACCCGGGTTAGAAAAGAGACCCAGTACTTC.